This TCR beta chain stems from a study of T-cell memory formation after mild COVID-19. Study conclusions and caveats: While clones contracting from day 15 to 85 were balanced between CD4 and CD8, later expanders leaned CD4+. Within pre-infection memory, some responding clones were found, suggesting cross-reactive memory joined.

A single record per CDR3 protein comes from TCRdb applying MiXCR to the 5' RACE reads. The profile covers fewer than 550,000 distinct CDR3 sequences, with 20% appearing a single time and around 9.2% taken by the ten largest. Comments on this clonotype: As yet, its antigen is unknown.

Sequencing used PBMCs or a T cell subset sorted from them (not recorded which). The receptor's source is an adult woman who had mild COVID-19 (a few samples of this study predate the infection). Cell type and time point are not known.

The CDR3 reads CAISERGTSGPQGSYEQYF. CDR3 nucleotides: TGTGCCATCAGTGAAAGGGGGACTAGCGGGCCCCAAGGCTCCTACGAGCAGTACTTC. The genes are TRBV10-3 and TRBJ2-7, with 12 positions matching TRBD2. The trim removed 3 bases at V and 0 bases at J, leaving 12 bases unmatched. The CDR3 is made up of 19 amino acids. Looked up from germline, CDR1 is ENHRY and CDR2 is SYGVKD.